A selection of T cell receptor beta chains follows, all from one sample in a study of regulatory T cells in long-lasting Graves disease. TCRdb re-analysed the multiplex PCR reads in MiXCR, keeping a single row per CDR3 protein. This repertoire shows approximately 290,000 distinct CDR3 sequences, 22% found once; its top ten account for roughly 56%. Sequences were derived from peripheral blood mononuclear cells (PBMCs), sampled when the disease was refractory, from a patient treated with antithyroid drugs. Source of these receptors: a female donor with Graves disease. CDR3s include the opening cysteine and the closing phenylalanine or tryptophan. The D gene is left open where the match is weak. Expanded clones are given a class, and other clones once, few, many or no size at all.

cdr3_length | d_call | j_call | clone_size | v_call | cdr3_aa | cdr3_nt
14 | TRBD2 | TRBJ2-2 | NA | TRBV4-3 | CASSTGLAPGELFF | TGCGCCAGCAGCACCGGACTAGCCCCCGGGGAGCTGTTTTTT
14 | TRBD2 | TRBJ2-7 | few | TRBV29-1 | CSVAPSGRAYEQYF | TGCAGCGTAGCCCCTAGCGGGAGGGCCTACGAGCAGTACTTC
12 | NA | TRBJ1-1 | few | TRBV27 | CASSPTGSEAFF | TGTGCCAGCAGTCCTACAGGGTCTGAAGCTTTCTTT
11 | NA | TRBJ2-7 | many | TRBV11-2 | CASSPDYEQYF | TGTGCCAGCAGTCCAGACTACGAGCAGTACTTC
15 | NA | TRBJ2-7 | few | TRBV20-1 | CSARAGASLSYEQYF | TGCAGTGCTAGGGCGGGGGCGAGCCTCTCCTACGAGCAGTACTTC
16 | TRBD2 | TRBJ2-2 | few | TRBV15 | CATSMGLAENTGELFF | TGTGCCACCAGCATGGGACTAGCGGAAAACACCGGGGAGCTGTTTTTT
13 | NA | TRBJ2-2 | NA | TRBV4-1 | CASSQVSDDVLFF | TGCGCCAGCAGCCAAGTGTCGGACGATGTACTGTTTTTT
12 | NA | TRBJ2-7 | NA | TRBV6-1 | CASISISYEQYF | TGTGCCAGCATCAGCATCTCCTACGAGCAGTACTTC
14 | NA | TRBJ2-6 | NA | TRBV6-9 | CASSLQSGANVLTF | TGTGCCAGCAGTTTGCAGTCTGGGGCCAACGTCCTGACTTTC
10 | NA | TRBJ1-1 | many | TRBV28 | CASGDIKAFF | TGTGCCAGCGGGGATATTAAAGCTTTCTTT
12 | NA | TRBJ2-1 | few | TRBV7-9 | CASSLGVNEQFF | TGTGCCAGCAGCTTAGGGGTCAATGAGCAGTTCTTC
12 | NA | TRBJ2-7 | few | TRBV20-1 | CSASRPAYEQYF | TGCAGTGCTAGTCGCCCAGCCTACGAGCAGTACTTC
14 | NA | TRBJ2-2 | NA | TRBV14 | CASSQGVYTGELFF | TGTGCCAGCAGCCAAGGTGTCTACACCGGGGAGCTGTTTTTT
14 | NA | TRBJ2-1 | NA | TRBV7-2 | CASSLAGSYNEQFF | TGTGCCAGCAGCTTAGCGGGTTCCTACAATGAGCAGTTCTTC
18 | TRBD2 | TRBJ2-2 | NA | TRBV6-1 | CASSHGTSGRAYTGELFF | TGTGCCAGCAGTCACGGGACTAGCGGGAGGGCCTACACCGGGGAGCTGTTTTTT
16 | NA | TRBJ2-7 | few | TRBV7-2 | CASSSRGEADPYEQYF | TGTGCCAGCAGCTCTCGGGGAGAGGCGGACCCCTACGAGCAGTACTTC
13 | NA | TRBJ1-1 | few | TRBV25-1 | CASSEYIDTEAFF | TGTGCCAGCAGTGAATATATAGACACTGAAGCTTTCTTT
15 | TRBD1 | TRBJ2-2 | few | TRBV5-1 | CASSWTGPNTGELFF | TGCGCCAGCAGCTGGACAGGGCCGAACACCGGGGAGCTGTTTTTT
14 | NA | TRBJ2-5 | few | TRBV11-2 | CASSSLGAGETQYF | TGTGCCAGCAGCTCCCTGGGGGCGGGGGAGACCCAGTACTTC
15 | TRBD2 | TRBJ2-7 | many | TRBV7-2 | CASRPGLAGEREQYF | TGTGCCAGCAGACCTGGACTAGCGGGAGAGCGTGAGCAGTACTTC
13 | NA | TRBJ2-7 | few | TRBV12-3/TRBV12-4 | CASSFGREYEQYF | TGTGCCAGCAGTTTTGGGCGGGAATACGAGCAGTACTTC
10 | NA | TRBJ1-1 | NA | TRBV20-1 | CSAREGGAFF | TGCAGTGCTAGAGAGGGAGGAGCTTTCTTT
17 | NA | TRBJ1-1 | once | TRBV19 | CASSMGRGLGLRTEAFF | TGTGCCAGTAGTATGGGACGAGGGCTTGGTTTAAGGACTGAAGCTTTCTTT
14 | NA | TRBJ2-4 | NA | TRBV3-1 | CASSQERQGIIQYF | TGTGCCAGCAGCCAAGAGAGGCAGGGGATCATTCAGTACTTC
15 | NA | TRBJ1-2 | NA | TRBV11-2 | CASSLVFGSALGYTF | TGTGCCAGCAGCTTAGTCTTTGGATCGGCGCTGGGCTACACCTTC
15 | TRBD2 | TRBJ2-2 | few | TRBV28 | CASSFHRGGTGELFF | TGTGCCAGCAGTTTTCATCGGGGGGGAACCGGGGAGCTGTTTTTT
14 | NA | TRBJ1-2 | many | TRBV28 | CASRQAGILYGYTF | TGTGCCAGCAGACAGGCGGGTATTCTCTATGGCTACACCTTC
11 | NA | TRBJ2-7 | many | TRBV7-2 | CASSLDYEQYF | TGTGCCAGCAGCTTGGACTACGAGCAGTACTTC
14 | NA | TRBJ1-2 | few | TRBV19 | CASSILAGNYGYTF | TGTGCCAGTAGTATATTAGCAGGAAACTATGGCTACACCTTC
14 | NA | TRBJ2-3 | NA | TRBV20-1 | CSAGPPTSTDTQYF | TGCAGTGCTGGCCCACCCACTTCCACAGATACGCAGTATTTT
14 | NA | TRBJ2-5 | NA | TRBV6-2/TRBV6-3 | CASSRLPSRETQYF | TGTGCCAGCAGCCGCCTTCCATCGAGGGAGACCCAGTACTTC
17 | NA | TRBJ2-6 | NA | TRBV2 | CASSKPGTLFGANVLTF | TGTGCCAGCAGTAAGCCGGGGACCCTTTTTGGGGCCAACGTCCTGACTTTC
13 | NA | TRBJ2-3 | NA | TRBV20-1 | CSVPSGITDTQYF | TGCAGTGTCCCTTCGGGAATCACAGATACGCAGTATTTT
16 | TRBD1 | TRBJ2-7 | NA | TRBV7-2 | CASSPLPGQGTYEQYF | TGTGCCAGCAGCCCTCTTCCGGGACAGGGGACATACGAGCAGTACTTC
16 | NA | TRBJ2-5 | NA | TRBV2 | CASSEALLLPVGTQYF | TGTGCCAGCAGTGAAGCGCTTCTTCTACCGGTAGGGACCCAGTACTTC
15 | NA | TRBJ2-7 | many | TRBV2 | CASSQDWAETYEQYF | TGTGCCAGCAGTCAAGACTGGGCAGAAACCTACGAGCAGTACTTC
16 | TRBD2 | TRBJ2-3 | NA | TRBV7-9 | CASSRGSSGATDTQYF | TGTGCCAGCAGCCGAGGGTCTAGCGGGGCGACAGATACGCAGTATTTT
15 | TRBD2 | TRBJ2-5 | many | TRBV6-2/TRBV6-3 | CASSLASGSGETQYF | TGTGCCAGCAGTTTGGCTAGCGGGAGTGGAGAGACCCAGTACTTC
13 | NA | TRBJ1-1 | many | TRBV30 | CAWSKGTDTEAFF | TGTGCCTGGAGCAAAGGGACGGACACTGAAGCTTTCTTT
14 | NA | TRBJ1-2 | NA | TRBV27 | CASSLASGLYGYTF | TGTGCCAGCAGTTTAGCCTCGGGTCTCTATGGCTACACCTTC
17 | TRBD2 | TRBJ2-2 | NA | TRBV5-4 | CASSTGLTSGSSGELFF | TGTGCCAGCAGCACAGGCTTGACTAGCGGGAGTTCCGGGGAGCTGTTTTTT
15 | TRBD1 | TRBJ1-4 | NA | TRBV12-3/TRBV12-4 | CASSRQGRTNEQLFF | TGTGCCAGCAGCCGACAGGGGCGGACTAATGAACAACTGTTTTTT
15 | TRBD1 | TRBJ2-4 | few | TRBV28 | CASEDRRGAKNIQYF | TGTGCCAGTGAGGACAGGAGAGGGGCCAAAAACATTCAGTACTTC
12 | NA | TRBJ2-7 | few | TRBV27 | CASSNQGAEQYF | TGTGCCAGCAGTAACCAGGGCGCCGAGCAGTACTTC
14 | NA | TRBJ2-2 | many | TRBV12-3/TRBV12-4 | CASSFYPLAGELFF | TGTGCCAGCAGTTTTTATCCGTTAGCTGGGGAGCTGTTTTTT
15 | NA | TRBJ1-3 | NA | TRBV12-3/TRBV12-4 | CASSFRRDTGNTIYF | TGTGCCAGCAGTTTTCGACGGGACACTGGAAACACCATATATTTT
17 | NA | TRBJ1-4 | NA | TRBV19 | CASRTTGSSATNEKLFF | TGTGCCAGTAGGACCACAGGATCCTCGGCAACTAATGAAAAACTGTTTTTT
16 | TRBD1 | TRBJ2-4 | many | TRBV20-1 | CSAREDRALAKNIQYF | TGCAGTGCTAGAGAGGACAGGGCCTTAGCCAAAAACATTCAGTACTTC
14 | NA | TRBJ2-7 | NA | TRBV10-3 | CAISESGEGAEQYF | TGTGCCATCAGTGAGTCCGGGGAAGGAGCGGAGCAGTACTTC
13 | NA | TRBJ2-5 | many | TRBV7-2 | CASSFGTEETQYF | TGTGCCAGCAGCTTTGGGACCGAAGAGACCCAGTACTTC
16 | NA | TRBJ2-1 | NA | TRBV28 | CASSWLSGSSYNEQFF | TGTGCCAGCAGTTGGCTTAGCGGAAGCTCCTACAATGAGCAGTTCTTC
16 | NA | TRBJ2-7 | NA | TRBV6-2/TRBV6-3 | CASRLASERSSYEQYF | TGTGCCAGCCGCCTTGCCTCGGAGCGCTCTTCCTACGAGCAGTACTTC
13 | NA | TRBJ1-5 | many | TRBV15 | CATSREAFKPQHF | TGTGCCACCAGCAGAGAGGCGTTCAAGCCCCAGCATTTT
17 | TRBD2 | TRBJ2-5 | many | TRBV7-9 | CASSSTGLAGWGETQYF | TGTGCCAGCAGCTCCACAGGACTAGCGGGATGGGGTGAGACCCAGTACTTC
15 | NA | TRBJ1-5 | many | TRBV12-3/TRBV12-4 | CATSPGRYSNQPQHF | TGTGCCACCAGTCCGGGACGGTATAGCAATCAGCCCCAGCATTTT
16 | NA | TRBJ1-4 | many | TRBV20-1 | CSARDRPGTGFEKLFF | TGCAGTGCTAGAGATCGTCCCGGCACGGGGTTTGAAAAACTGTTTTTT
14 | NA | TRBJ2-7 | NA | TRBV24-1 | CATSDPTMGYEQYF | TGTGCCACCAGTGATCCAACGATGGGCTACGAGCAGTACTTC
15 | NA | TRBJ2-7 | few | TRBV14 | CASSQDLAGRYEQYF | TGTGCCAGCAGCCAAGATCTAGCAGGGCGCTACGAGCAGTACTTC